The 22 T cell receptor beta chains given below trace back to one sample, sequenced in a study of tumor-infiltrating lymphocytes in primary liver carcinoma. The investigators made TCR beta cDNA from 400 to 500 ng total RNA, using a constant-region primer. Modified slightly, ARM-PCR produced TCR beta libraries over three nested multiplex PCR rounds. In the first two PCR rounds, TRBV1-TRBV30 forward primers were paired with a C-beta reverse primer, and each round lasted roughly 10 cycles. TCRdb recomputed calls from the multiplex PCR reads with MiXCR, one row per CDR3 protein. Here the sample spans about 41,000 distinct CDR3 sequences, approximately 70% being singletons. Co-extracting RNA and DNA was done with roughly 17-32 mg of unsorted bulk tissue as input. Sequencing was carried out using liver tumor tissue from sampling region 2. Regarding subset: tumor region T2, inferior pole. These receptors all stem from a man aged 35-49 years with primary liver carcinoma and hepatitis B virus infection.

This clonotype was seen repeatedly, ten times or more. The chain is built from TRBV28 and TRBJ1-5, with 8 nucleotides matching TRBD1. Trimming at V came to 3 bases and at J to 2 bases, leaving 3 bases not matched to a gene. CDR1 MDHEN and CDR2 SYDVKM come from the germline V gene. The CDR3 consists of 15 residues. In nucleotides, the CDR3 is TGTGCCAGCAGTTTGGCGACAGGGGGCAATCAGCCCCAGCATTTT. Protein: CASSLATGGNQPQHF.

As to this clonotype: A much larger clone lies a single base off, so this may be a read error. CDR3 DNA: TGCGCCAGCACCCAAGGGGGCGCATATACTGAAACTTTCTTT. This translates into CASTQGGAYTETFF. The chain joins TRBV5-1 to TRBJ1-1, with 7 bases matching TRBD1. Germline loops: CDR1 SGHRS, CDR2 YFSETQ. The CDR3 contains 14 residues.

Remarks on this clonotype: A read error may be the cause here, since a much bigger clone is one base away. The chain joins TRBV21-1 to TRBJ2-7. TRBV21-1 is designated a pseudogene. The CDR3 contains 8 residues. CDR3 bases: TGTGCTTACCACGGGCAGTACTTC. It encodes CAYHGQYF.

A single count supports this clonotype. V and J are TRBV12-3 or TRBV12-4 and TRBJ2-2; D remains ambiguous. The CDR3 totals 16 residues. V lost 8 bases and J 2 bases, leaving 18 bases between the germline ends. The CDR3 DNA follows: TGTGCCAGCGGTTCCCGGCTTGGGATAAACACCGGGGAGCTGTTTTTT. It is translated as CASGSRLGINTGELFF.

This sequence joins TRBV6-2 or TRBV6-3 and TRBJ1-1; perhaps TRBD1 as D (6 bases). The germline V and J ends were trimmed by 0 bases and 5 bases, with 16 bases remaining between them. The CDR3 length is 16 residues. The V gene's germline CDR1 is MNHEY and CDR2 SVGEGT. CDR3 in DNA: TGTGCCAGCAGTTACTCACTTTACAGGGTGGTGACTGAAGCTTTCTTT. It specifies CASSYSLYRVVTEAFF.

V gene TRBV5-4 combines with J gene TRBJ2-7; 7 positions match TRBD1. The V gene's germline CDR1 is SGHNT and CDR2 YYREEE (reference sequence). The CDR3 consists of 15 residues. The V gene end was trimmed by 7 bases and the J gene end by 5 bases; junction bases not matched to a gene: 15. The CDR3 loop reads CASGPTRTGINEQYF. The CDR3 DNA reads TGTGCCAGCGGCCCAACCAGGACAGGTATCAACGAGCAGTACTTC.

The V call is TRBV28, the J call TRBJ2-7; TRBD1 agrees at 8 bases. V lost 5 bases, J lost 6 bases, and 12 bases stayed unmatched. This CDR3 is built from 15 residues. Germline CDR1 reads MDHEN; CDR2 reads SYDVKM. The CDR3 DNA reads TGTGCCAGCAGTGAACAAGGACAGGGTCGCATCGAGCAGTACTTC. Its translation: CASSEQGQGRIEQYF.

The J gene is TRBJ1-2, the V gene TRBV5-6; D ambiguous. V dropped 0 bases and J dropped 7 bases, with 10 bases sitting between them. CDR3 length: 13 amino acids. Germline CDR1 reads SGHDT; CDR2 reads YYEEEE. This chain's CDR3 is CASSLDREAGYTF. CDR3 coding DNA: TGTGCCAGCAGCTTGGACCGTGAGGCTGGCTACACCTTC. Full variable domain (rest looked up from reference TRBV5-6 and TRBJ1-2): DAGVTQSPTHLIKTRGQQVTLRCSPKSGHDTVSWYQQALGQGPQFIFQYYEEEERQRGNFPDRFSGHQFPNYSSELNVNALLLGDSALYLCASSLDREAGYTFGSGTRLTVV.

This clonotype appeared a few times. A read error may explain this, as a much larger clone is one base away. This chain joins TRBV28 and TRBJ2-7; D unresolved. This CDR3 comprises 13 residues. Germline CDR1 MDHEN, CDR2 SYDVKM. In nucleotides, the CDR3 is TGTACCAGCAGTTTAATTGGGTCCTACGAGCAGTACTTC. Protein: CTSSLIGSYEQYF.

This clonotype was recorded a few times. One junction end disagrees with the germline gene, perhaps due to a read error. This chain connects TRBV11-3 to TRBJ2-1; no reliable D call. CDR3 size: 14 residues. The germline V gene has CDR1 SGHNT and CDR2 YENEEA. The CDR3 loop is CAGSLGRVKNEQFF. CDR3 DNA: TGTGCCGGCAGCTTAGGACGGGTGAAAAATGAGCAGTTCTTC.

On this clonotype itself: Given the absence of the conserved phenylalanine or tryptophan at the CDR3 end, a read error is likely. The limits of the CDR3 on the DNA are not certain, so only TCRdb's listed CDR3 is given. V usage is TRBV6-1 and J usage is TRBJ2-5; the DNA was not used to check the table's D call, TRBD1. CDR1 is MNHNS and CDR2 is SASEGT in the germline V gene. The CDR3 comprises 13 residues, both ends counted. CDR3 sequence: CACSVRGAETRYL.

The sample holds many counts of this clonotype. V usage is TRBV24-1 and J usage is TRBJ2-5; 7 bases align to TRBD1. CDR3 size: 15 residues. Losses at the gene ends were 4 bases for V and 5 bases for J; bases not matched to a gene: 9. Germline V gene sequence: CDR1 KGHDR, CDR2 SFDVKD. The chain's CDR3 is CATSDPTGSGETQYF. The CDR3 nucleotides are TGTGCCACCAGTGACCCGACAGGGTCTGGGGAGACCCAGTACTTC.

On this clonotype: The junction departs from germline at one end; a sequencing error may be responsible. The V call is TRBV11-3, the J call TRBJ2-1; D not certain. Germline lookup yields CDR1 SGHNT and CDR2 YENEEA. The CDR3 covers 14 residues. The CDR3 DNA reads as TGTGCCAGCAGCTTAGGCGTCTCGAACCATGAGGAGTTATTC. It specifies CASSLGVSNHEELF. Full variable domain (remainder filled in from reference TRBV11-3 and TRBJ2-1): EAGVVQSPRYKIIEKKQPVAFWCNPISGHNTLYWYLQNLGQGPELLIRYENEEAVDDSQLPKDRFSAERLKGVDSTLKIQPAELGDSAVYLCASSLGVSNHEELFGPGTRLTVL.

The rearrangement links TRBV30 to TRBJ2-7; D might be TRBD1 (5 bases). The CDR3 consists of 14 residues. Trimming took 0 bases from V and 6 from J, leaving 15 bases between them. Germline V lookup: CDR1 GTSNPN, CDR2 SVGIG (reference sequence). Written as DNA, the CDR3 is TGTGCCTGGAGTGTTCCGGGTCTTAGGGGCGAGCAGTACTTC. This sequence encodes CAWSVPGLRGEQYF.

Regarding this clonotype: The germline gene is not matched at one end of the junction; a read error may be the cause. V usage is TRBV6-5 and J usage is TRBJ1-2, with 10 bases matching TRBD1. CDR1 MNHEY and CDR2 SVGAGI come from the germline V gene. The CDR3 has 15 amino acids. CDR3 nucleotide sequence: TGTGCCAGCAGTTACGACGGGACAGGGGACATCGGCTACACTTTC. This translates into CASSYDGTGDIGYTF.

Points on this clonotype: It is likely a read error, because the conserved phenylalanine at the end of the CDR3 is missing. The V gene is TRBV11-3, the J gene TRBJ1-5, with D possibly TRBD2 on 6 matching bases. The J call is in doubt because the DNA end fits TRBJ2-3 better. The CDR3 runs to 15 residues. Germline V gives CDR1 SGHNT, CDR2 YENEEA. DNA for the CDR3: TGTGCCAACAGCTTAGATCCGGGGGTGGCTCAGCCCCAGTATTTG. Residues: CANSLDPGVAQPQYL.

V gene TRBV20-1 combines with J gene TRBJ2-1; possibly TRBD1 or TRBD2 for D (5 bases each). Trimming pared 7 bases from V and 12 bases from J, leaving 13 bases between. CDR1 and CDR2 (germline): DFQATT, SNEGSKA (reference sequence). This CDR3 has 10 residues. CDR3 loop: CSGVDGGQFF. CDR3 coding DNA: TGCAGTGGGGTTGATGGGGGGCAGTTCTTC.

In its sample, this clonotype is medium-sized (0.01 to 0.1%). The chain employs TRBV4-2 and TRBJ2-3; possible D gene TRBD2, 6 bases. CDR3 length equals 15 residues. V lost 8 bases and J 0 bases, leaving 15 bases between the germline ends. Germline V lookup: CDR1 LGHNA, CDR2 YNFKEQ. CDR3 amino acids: CASASGLPSTDTQYF. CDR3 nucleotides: TGTGCCAGCGCGAGCGGGCTCCCCAGCACAGATACGCAGTATTTT.

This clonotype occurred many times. In DNA, the CDR3 is TGTGCCAGCAGTTTAACTCGGGGCAATCAGCCCCAGCATTTT. It yields the protein CASSLTRGNQPQHF. The chain combines TRBV28 with TRBJ1-5, with D unresolved. Germline loops: CDR1 MDHEN, CDR2 SYDVKM. This CDR3 region has 14 residues. The V and J ends lost 2 bases and 2 bases respectively, with 7 bases between them.

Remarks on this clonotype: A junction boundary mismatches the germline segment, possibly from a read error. The CDR3 is CASSPIEGSNQPLYF. The CDR3 DNA follows: TGCGCCAGCAGTCCCATAGAGGGGAGCAATCAACCCCTGTATTTT. The J gene is TRBJ1-5, the V gene TRBV4-1; a weak D match, TRBD1 (5 bases). Germline-derived CDR1 and CDR2 are MGHRA and YSYEKL. This CDR3 is 15 amino acids long.

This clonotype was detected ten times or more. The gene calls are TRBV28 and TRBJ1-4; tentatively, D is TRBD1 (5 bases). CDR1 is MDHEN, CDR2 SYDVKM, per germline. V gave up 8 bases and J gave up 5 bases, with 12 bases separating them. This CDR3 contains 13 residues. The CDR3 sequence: CASWDAVNEKLFF. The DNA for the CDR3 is TGTGCCAGCTGGGACGCCGTAAATGAAAAACTGTTTTTT.

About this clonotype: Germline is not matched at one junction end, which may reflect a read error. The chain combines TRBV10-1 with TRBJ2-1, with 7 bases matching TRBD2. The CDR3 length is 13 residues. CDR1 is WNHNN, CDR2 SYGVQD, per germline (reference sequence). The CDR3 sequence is CASSGGEGTQQFF. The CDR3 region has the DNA TGTGCCAGCAGCGGTGGGGAGGGTACCCAGCAGTTCTTC.